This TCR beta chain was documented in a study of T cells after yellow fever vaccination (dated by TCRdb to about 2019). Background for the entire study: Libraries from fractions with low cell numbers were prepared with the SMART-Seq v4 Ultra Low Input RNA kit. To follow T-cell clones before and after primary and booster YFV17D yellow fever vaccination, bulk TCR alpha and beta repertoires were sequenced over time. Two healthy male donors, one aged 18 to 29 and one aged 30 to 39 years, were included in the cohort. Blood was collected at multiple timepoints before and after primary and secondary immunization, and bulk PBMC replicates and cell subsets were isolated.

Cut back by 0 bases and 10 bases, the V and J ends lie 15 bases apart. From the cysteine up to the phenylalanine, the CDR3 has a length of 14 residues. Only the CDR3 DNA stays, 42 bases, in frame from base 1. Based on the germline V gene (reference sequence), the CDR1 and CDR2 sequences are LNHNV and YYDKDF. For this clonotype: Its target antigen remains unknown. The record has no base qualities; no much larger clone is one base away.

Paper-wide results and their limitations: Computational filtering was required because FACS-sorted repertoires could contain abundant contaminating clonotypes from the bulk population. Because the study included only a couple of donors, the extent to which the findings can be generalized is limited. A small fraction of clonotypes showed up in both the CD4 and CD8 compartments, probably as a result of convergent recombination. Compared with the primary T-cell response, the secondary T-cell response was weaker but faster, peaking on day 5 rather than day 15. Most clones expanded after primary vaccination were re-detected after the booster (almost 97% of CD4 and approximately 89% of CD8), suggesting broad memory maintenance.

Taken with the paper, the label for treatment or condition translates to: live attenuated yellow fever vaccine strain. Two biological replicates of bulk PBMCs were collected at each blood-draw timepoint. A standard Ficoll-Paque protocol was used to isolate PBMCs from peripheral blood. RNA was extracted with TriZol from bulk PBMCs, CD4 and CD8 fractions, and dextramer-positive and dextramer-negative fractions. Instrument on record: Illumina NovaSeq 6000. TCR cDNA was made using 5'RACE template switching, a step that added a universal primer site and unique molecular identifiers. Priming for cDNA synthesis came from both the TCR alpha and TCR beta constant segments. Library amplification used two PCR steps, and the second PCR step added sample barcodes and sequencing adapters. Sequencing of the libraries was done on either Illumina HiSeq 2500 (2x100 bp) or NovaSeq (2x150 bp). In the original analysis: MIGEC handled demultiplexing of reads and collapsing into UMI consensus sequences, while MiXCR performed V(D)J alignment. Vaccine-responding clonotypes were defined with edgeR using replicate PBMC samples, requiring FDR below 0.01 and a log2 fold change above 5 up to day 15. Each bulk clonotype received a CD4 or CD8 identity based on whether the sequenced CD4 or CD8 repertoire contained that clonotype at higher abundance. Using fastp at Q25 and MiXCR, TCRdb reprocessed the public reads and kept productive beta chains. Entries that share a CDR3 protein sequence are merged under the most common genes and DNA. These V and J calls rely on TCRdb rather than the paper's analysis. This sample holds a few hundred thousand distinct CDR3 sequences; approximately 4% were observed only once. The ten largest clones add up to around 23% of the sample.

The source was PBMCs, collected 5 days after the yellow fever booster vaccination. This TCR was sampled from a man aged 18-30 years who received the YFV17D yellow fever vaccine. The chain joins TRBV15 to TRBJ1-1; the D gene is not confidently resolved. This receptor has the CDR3 CATSRDGISSGAFF. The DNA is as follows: TGTGCCACCAGCAGAGACGGTATATCCTCGGGAGCTTTCTTT.